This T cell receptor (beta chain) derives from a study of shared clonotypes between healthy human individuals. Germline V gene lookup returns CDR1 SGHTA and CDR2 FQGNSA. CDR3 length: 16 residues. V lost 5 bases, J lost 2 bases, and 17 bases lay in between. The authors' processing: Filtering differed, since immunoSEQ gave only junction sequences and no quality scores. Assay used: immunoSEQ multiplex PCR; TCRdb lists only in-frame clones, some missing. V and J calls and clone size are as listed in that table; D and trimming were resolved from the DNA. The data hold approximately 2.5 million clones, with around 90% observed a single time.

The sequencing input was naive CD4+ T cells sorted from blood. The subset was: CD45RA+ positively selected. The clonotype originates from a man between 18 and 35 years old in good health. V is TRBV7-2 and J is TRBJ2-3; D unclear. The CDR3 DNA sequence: TGTGCCAGCAGCCCCCGTGATGGTCTATACACAGATACGCAGTATTTT. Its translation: CASSPRDGLYTDTQYF.